A selection of T cell receptor beta chains follows, all from one sample in a study of blood T cell repertoires in COVID-19. The repertoire was sequenced with immunoSEQ multiplex PCR; TCRdb's copy has only in-frame clones and lacks some. The sample lists fewer than 35,000 clones; about 88% were seen once. The sequenced material came from peripheral blood. These TCRs come from an elderly woman with active or convalescent COVID-19. The CDR3 runs from the conserved cysteine through the conserved F or W. Each record gives: clone size, J gene, D gene, V gene, CDR3 protein, CDR3 DNA. D genes are given only for firm matches. Where a row states a size, it is once, few, many or the class of an expanded clone; other rows omit it.

-	TRBJ2-4	-	TRBV20-1	CSASTAGSENIQYF	TGCAGTGCTAGTACAGCGGGTTCCGAAAACATTCAGTACTTC
-	TRBJ2-3	-	TRBV5-1	CASSLVDFSTDTQYF	TGCGCCAGCAGCTTGGTGGACTTTAGCACAGATACGCAGTATTTT
-	TRBJ1-2	TRBD1	TRBV5-1	CASSLGGQGYYGYTF	TGCGCCAGCAGCTTGGGAGGACAGGGGTACTATGGCTACACCTTC
-	TRBJ1-1	-	TRBV5-4	CASSFAVGTEAFF	TGTGCCAGCAGCTTTGCGGTGGGCACTGAAGCTTTCTTT
-	TRBJ2-7	-	TRBV7-2	CASSPRSPYEQYF	TGTGCCAGCAGCCCCAGGTCCCCCTACGAGCAGTACTTC
-	TRBJ1-1	-	TRBV24-1	CATSDTKLPSEAFF	TGTGCCACCAGTGATACCAAACTCCCAAGCGAAGCTTTCTTT
-	TRBJ1-4	-	TRBV7-2	CASSLGGRGNEKLFF	TGTGCCAGCAGCTTAGGAGGGAGGGGTAATGAAAAACTGTTTTTT
-	TRBJ1-6	TRBD1	TRBV2	CAIPWGDRNSPLHF	TGTGCCATCCCGTGGGGGGACAGAAATTCACCCCTCCACTTT
-	TRBJ1-5	-	TRBV19	CASHITGFGQPQHF	TGTGCCAGCCATATTACAGGGTTTGGGCAGCCCCAGCATTTT
-	TRBJ2-3	-	TRBV15	CATSRGGVRDTQYF	TGTGCCACCAGCAGAGGGGGGGTAAGGGATACGCAGTATTTT
-	TRBJ2-7	TRBD1	TRBV5-4	CASSLGGQGANEQYF	TGTGCCAGCAGCTTAGGTGGACAGGGGGCCAACGAGCAGTACTTC
-	TRBJ2-3	-	TRBV7-9	CASSRTKDTQYF	TGTGCCAGCAGCCGGACTAAGGATACGCAGTATTTT
-	TRBJ1-2	-	TRBV5-4	CASSLAQGVEGYTF	TGTGCCAGCAGCTTGGCCCAGGGTGTAGAAGGCTACACCTTC
once	TRBJ2-3	-	TRBV4-1	CASSQPQGGRADTQYF	TGCGCCAGCAGCCAACCCCAAGGGGGTCGCGCAGATACGCAGTATTTT
-	TRBJ1-1	TRBD1	TRBV28	CASSPGTGTPPEAFF	TGTGCCAGCAGTCCTGGGACAGGGACCCCACCTGAAGCTTTCTTT
-	TRBJ2-2	TRBD2	TRBV2	CASIREGLAGELFF	TGTGCCAGCATTAGGGAGGGGCTAGCCGGGGAGCTGTTTTTT
-	TRBJ1-1	-	TRBV5-6	CASSLNGGPAEAFF	TGTGCCAGCAGCTTGAACGGAGGGCCCGCTGAAGCTTTCTTT
-	TRBJ1-2	TRBD1	TRBV7-8	CASSSRTGVNYGYTF	TGTGCCAGCAGCTCTCGGACAGGGGTAAACTATGGCTACACCTTC
once	TRBJ1-2	-	TRBV30	CAAASYGYTF	TGTGCGGCGGCGTCCTATGGCTACACCTTC
-	TRBJ1-2	TRBD1	TRBV19	CASSIDRAYGYTF	TGTGCCAGTAGTATTGACAGGGCCTATGGCTACACCTTC
-	TRBJ2-1	TRBD1	TRBV3-1/TRBV3-2	CASSQAGTGAYNEQFF	TGTGCCAGCAGCCAAGCCGGGACAGGGGCCTACAATGAGCAGTTCTTC
once	TRBJ1-5	-	TRBV11-2	CASSLDGRDNQPQHF	TGTGCCAGCAGCTTGGACGGGAGGGACAATCAGCCCCAGCATTTT
-	TRBJ1-1	TRBD1	TRBV30	CAWSQTGGNAEAFF	TGTGCCTGGAGTCAGACAGGGGGTAACGCTGAAGCTTTCTTT
-	TRBJ2-5	TRBD2	TRBV5-6	CASSRPRGGGGLGTQYF	TGTGCCAGCAGCCGACCCCGGGGCGGGGGGGGCCTTGGGACCCAGTACTTC
-	TRBJ2-3	TRBD1	TRBV9	CASSVQGASTDTQYF	TGTGCCAGCAGCGTTCAGGGGGCTAGCACAGATACGCAGTATTTT
-	TRBJ2-7	TRBD2	TRBV19	CASSIEKRGSSYEQYF	TGTGCCAGTAGTATAGAGAAGCGGGGGAGCTCCTACGAGCAGTACTTC
-	TRBJ2-3	-	TRBV3-1/TRBV3-2	CASSQDRGEITDTQYF	TGTGCCAGCAGCCAAGATAGGGGCGAAATCACAGATACGCAGTATTTT
few	TRBJ2-3	TRBD2	TRBV29-1	CSVEGSRLAGAEATTDTQYF	TGCAGCGTTGAGGGGAGCAGACTAGCGGGGGCCGAGGCAACCACAGATACGCAGTATTTT
-	TRBJ2-7	-	TRBV20-1	CSASRAYEQYF	TGCAGTGCGTCCAGGGCCTACGAGCAGTACTTC